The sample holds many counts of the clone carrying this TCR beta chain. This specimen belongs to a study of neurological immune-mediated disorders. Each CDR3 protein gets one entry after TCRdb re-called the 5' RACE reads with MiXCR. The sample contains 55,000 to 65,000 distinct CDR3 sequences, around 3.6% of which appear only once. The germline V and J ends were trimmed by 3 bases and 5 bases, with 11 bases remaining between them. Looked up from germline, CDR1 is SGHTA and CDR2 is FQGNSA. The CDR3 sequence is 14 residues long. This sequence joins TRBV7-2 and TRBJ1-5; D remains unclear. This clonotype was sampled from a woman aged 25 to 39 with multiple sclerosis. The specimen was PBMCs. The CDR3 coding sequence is TGTGCCAGCAGCTTTCGGAGGGTAGATCAGCCCCAGCATTTT. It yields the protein CASSFRRVDQPQHF.